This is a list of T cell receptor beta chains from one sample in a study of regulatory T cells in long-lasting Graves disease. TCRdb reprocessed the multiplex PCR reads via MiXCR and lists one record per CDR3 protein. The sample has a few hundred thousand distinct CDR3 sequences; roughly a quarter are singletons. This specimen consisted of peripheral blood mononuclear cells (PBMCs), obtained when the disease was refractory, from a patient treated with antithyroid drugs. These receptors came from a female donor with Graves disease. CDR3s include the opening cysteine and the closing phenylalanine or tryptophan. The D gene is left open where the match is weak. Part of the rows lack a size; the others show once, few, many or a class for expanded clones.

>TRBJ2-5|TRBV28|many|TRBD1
CASSLEQGGGETQYF
TGTGCCAGCAGTTTGGAACAGGGGGGTGGAGAGACCCAGTACTTC
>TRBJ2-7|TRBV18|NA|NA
CASSPFGTKDSYEQYF
TGTGCCAGCTCACCCTTCGGGACGAAAGATTCCTACGAGCAGTACTTC
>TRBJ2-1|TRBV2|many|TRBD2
CASSEWAGDNEQFF
TGTGCCAGCAGTGAGTGGGCGGGAGACAATGAGCAGTTCTTC
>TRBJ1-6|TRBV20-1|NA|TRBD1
CSADSTGVSPLHF
TGCAGTGCAGATTCGACAGGGGTTTCACCCCTCCACTTT
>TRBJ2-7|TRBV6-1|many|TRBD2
CASVTSVYEQYF
TGTGCCAGCGTGACTAGCGTTTACGAGCAGTACTTC
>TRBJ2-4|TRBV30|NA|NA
CAWSSNRVNIQYF
TGTGCCTGGAGTTCTAACAGAGTAAACATTCAGTACTTC
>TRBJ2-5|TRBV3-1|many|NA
CASSQEAKTQYF
TGTGCCAGCAGCCAAGAAGCTAAGACCCAGTACTTC
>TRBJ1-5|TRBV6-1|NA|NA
CASSPSASSNNQPQHF
TGTGCCAGCAGCCCCTCGGCCAGCTCTAATAATCAGCCCCAGCATTTT
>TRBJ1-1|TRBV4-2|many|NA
CASSQDLGAHGLDTEAFF
TGTGCCAGCAGCCAAGATCTTGGGGCCCACGGGTTGGACACTGAAGCTTTCTTT
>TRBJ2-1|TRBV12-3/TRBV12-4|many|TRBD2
CASSPGTSGGEQFF
TGTGCCAGCAGTCCCGGGACTAGCGGGGGTGAGCAGTTCTTC
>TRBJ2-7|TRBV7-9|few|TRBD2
CASSSTSALPSEQYF
TGTGCCAGCAGCTCGACTAGCGCCCTACCTTCCGAGCAGTACTTC
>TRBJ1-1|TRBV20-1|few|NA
CSARQVLYTEAFF
TGCAGTGCTAGACAGGTTTTGTATACTGAAGCTTTCTTT
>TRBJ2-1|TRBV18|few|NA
CASSRQGGYNEQFF
TGTGCCAGCTCACGGCAGGGGGGCTACAATGAGCAGTTCTTC
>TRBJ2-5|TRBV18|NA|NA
CASSPATTRETQYF
TGTGCCAGCTCACCAGCAACGACCCGGGAGACCCAGTACTTC
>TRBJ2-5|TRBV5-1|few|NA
CASSLRGAQETQYF
TGCGCCAGCAGCTTGAGGGGGGCCCAGGAGACCCAGTACTTC
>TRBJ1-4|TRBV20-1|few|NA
CSARDTRQTNEKLFF
TGCAGTGCTAGAGATACGCGCCAGACCAATGAAAAACTGTTTTTT
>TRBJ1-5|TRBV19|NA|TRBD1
CASGQDGNQPQHF
TGTGCCAGCGGACAGGACGGCAATCAGCCCCAGCATTTT
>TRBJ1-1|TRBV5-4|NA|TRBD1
CASSGKQGSGTEAFF
TGTGCCAGCAGCGGCAAACAGGGGAGTGGGACTGAAGCTTTCTTT
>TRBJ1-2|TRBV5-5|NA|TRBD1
CASSWTGANSYTF
TGTGCCAGCAGCTGGACAGGGGCAAATAGCTACACCTTC
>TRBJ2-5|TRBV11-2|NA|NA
CASSPFPLETQYF
TGTGCCAGCAGCCCATTCCCCTTAGAGACCCAGTACTTC
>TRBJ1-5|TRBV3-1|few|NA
CASQDPYSNQPQHF
TGTGCCAGCCAAGATCCGTATAGCAATCAGCCCCAGCATTTT
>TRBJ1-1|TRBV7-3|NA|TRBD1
CASSLTGGETEAFF
TGTGCCAGCAGCTTGACAGGGGGGGAAACTGAAGCTTTCTTT